The rows below give T cell receptor beta chains drawn from one sample of a study of patients and donors after allogeneic stem cell transplantation. From the RT-PCR reads, TCRdb called clonotypes with MiXCR, one entry per CDR3 protein. The data contain 200,000 to 250,000 distinct CDR3 sequences, around two fifths of them singletons. Sequencing was performed on blood, either unsorted or a sorted T cell fraction (not recorded which). The origin of the receptors is a human donor who was either an allogeneic HSCT recipient or a stem cell or donor lymphocyte infusion donor (not recorded which). It is not recorded whose cells these are; they may come from a transplant donor. CDR3s include the opening cysteine and the closing phenylalanine or tryptophan. The D gene is left open where the match is weak. Size is omitted from some rows. Given values are once, few, many or a class for expanded clones.

16,TRBJ1-2,TRBV5-1,few,TRBD1,CASSDGTGTDNYGYTF,TGCGCCAGCAGCGACGGGACAGGGACGGATAACTATGGCTACACCTTC
15,TRBJ1-2,TRBV7-9,NA,TRBD1,CASSQAGQGSYGYTF,TGTGCCAGCAGCCAGGCGGGACAGGGTAGTTACGGCTACACCTTC
15,TRBJ2-4,TRBV20-1,NA,NA,CSARDWTAAENIQYF,TGCAGTGCTAGAGATTGGACTGCCGCTGAAAACATTCAGTACTTC
14,TRBJ1-1,TRBV12-3/TRBV12-4,few,TRBD1,CASSTGTGYTEAFF,TGTGCCAGCAGTACCGGGACAGGGTACACTGAAGCTTTCTTT
15,TRBJ1-3,TRBV4-1,NA,NA,CASSQARPSGNTIYF,TGCGCCAGCAGCCAAGCAAGGCCCTCTGGAAACACCATATATTTT
16,TRBJ2-2,TRBV28,NA,TRBD1,CASSQWGTGNTGELFF,TGTGCCAGCAGTCAATGGGGGACAGGGAACACCGGGGAGCTGTTTTTT
15,TRBJ1-5,TRBV4-1,few,NA,CASSQERSINQPQHF,TGCGCCAGCAGCCAAGAGCGCTCCATCAATCAGCCCCAGCATTTT
13,TRBJ1-3,TRBV5-1,NA,NA,CASSSNYGNTIYF,TGCGCCAGCAGTTCTAACTATGGAAACACCATATATTTT
15,TRBJ2-5,TRBV4-2,NA,NA,CASSQVRGSQETQYF,TGTGCCAGCAGCCAAGTAAGAGGGTCCCAAGAGACCCAGTACTTC
16,TRBJ1-1,TRBV27,NA,NA,CASTFHPSGAGTEAFF,TGTGCCAGCACCTTCCACCCTTCCGGGGCCGGGACTGAAGCTTTCTTT
15,TRBJ1-6,TRBV7-3,NA,NA,CASSSTGFYNSPLHF,TGTGCCAGCAGCTCGACTGGGTTCTATAATTCACCCCTCCACTTT
18,TRBJ1-2,TRBV5-5,NA,TRBD1,CASSVFPSGGVVMYGYTF,TGTGCCAGCAGCGTCTTTCCCTCAGGGGGTGTTGTTATGTATGGCTACACCTTC
13,TRBJ1-5,TRBV10-3,NA,NA,CAISPGGDQPQHF,TGTGCCATCAGTCCAGGCGGGGATCAGCCCCAGCATTTT
14,TRBJ1-3,TRBV3-1,few,NA,CASSQGGSGNTIYF,TGTGCCAGCAGCCAAGGGGGGTCCGGAAACACCATATATTTT
14,TRBJ1-4,TRBV7-8,NA,NA,CASSTRDPREKLFF,TGTGCCAGCAGCACCCGGGACCCTCGTGAAAAACTGTTTTTT
14,TRBJ1-1,TRBV12-3/TRBV12-4,NA,TRBD1,CASSHRTGRTEAFF,TGTGCCAGCAGCCATAGGACAGGTCGTACTGAAGCTTTCTTT
14,TRBJ1-2,TRBV5-1,NA,NA,CASSPDGANYGYTF,TGCGCCAGCAGCCCGGACGGGGCTAACTATGGCTACACCTTC
16,TRBJ2-5,TRBV5-1,NA,TRBD2,CASSRTSGGPQETQYF,TGCGCCAGCAGCCGGACTAGCGGGGGGCCTCAAGAGACCCAGTACTTC
19,TRBJ1-1,TRBV6-2/TRBV6-3,NA,TRBD1,CASSYSYLAGGTMNTEAFF,TGTGCCAGCAGTTACTCGTATTTGGCAGGGGGGACTATGAACACTGAAGCTTTCTTT
14,TRBJ1-6,TRBV12-3/TRBV12-4,NA,NA,CASSLDGNNSPLHF,TGTGCCAGCAGTTTAGACGGGAATAATTCACCCCTCCACTTT
18,TRBJ2-3,TRBV1,NA,NA,CTSSQRSAFGLRADTQYF,TGCACCAGCAGCCAAAGGTCCGCTTTTGGTTTGAGGGCAGATACGCAGTATTTT
15,TRBJ1-1,TRBV27,few,NA,CASSLSGVGTTEAFF,TGTGCCAGCAGTTTATCAGGGGTTGGGACCACTGAAGCTTTCTTT
17,TRBJ1-1,TRBV12-3/TRBV12-4,NA,TRBD1,CASSSGQGASWNTEAFF,TGTGCCAGCAGTTCCGGACAGGGGGCGAGTTGGAACACTGAAGCTTTCTTT
14,TRBJ1-6,TRBV7-9,NA,NA,CASRRAAYNSPLHF,TGTGCCAGCAGGAGGGCAGCCTATAATTCACCCCTCCACTTT
10,TRBJ2-1,TRBV29-1,NA,TRBD1,CSGDRDGEFF,TGCAGCGGAGACAGGGACGGGGAGTTCTTC
13,TRBJ2-3,TRBV7-3,few,NA,CASSSIITDTQYF,TGTGCCAGCAGCTCTATTATCACAGATACGCAGTATTTT
13,TRBJ1-1,TRBV29-1,few,TRBD1,CSVQGAGGTEAFF,TGCAGCGTTCAGGGGGCGGGCGGGACTGAAGCTTTCTTT
15,TRBJ2-1,TRBV27,NA,NA,CASSLPDSSYNEQFF,TGTGCCAGCAGTTTACCGGACAGCTCCTACAATGAGCAGTTCTTC
17,TRBJ2-3,TRBV7-6,NA,TRBD1,CASSLGGTGLSFDTQYF,TGTGCCAGCAGCTTAGGAGGGACAGGGTTGTCTTTTGATACGCAGTATTTT
14,TRBJ1-1,TRBV4-1,few,NA,CASSQGRLNTEAFF,TGCGCCAGCAGCCAGGGACGGTTGAACACTGAAGCTTTCTTT
12,TRBJ1-2,TRBV6-6,many,NA,CARREAAYGYTF,TGTGCCCGCAGGGAGGCCGCCTATGGCTACACCTTC
12,TRBJ1-6,TRBV28,once,NA,CASSSSLSPLHF,TGTGCCAGCAGTTCCAGTTTATCACCCCTCCACTTT
13,TRBJ2-7,TRBV10-3,NA,NA,CAISAREVHEQYF,TGTGCCATCAGTGCCAGGGAGGTCCACGAGCAGTACTTC
13,TRBJ1-5,TRBV29-1,NA,NA,CSVEDSADQPQHF,TGCAGCGTTGAAGATAGTGCGGATCAGCCCCAGCATTTT
14,TRBJ2-3,TRBV12-3/TRBV12-4,few,NA,CATTKGGSTDTQYF,TGTGCCACCACGAAGGGGGGAAGCACAGATACGCAGTATTTT
13,TRBJ1-2,TRBV20-1,few,TRBD1,CSAPTGGGYGYTF,TGCAGTGCACCGACAGGGGGGGGCTATGGCTACACCTTC
16,TRBJ2-2,TRBV25-1,few,NA,CASSETVGRNTGELFF,TGTGCCAGCAGTGAAACGGTGGGACGGAACACCGGGGAGCTGTTTTTT
15,TRBJ2-7,TRBV6-5,NA,NA,CASTTRARGAYEQYF,TGTGCCAGCACCACCCGGGCCAGGGGGGCCTACGAGCAGTACTTC
15,TRBJ1-3,TRBV5-1,NA,NA,CASSLGPISGNTIYF,TGCGCCAGCAGCTTGGGACCCATCTCTGGAAACACCATATATTTT
15,TRBJ1-1,TRBV4-2,NA,NA,CASSQAVGEGPEAFF,TGTGCCAGCAGCCAAGCAGTCGGCGAAGGACCTGAAGCTTTCTTT
15,TRBJ2-7,TRBV28,NA,NA,CASSLGSVQGYEQYF,TGTGCCAGCAGTTTAGGAAGCGTACAGGGTTACGAGCAGTACTTC
17,TRBJ1-6,TRBV4-3,few,NA,CASSQVKDTYYNSPLHF,TGCGCCAGCAGCCAAGTTAAGGACACCTATTATAATTCACCCCTCCACTTT
14,TRBJ2-5,TRBV10-3,once,NA,CAISEPRQGEPQYF,TGTGCCATCAGTGAACCCCGGCAGGGAGAGCCCCAGTACTTC
16,TRBJ2-3,TRBV7-3,NA,TRBD1,CASSLTRTGNTDTQYF,TGTGCCAGCAGCTTAACGAGGACAGGGAACACAGATACGCAGTATTTT
13,TRBJ1-5,TRBV20-1,few,NA,CSASLQGHQPQHF,TGCAGTGCTAGCCTACAGGGACATCAGCCCCAGCATTTT
13,TRBJ2-1,TRBV5-1,few,NA,CASSLGPYNEQFF,TGCGCCAGCAGCTTGGGCCCTTACAATGAGCAGTTCTTC
14,TRBJ1-1,TRBV5-1,few,NA,CASSFPGADTEAFF,TGCGCCAGCAGCTTTCCAGGGGCGGACACTGAAGCTTTCTTT
16,TRBJ1-6,TRBV12-3/TRBV12-4,NA,NA,CASSLSNVGHNSPLHF,TGTGCCAGCAGTCTATCCAACGTGGGCCACAATTCACCCCTCCACTTT
18,TRBJ2-2,TRBV7-8,few,NA,CASSSNRGRFTNTGELFF,TGTGCCAGCAGCTCAAACCGGGGGAGATTCACTAACACCGGGGAGCTGTTTTTT
17,TRBJ2-3,TRBV21-1,NA,NA,CASSSTGLAGARCTQYF,TGTGCCAGCAGCTCCACCGGACTAGCGGGGGCCCGCTGTACGCAGTATTTT
16,TRBJ1-1,TRBV5-1,NA,NA,CACSLNTEGLNTEAFF,TGCGCCTGCAGCTTAAATACTGAGGGCCTGAACACTGAAGCTTTCTTT
14,TRBJ2-7,TRBV7-6,NA,NA,CASSLGPDRYEQYF,TGTGCCAGCAGCTTAGGGCCTGACAGGTACGAGCAGTACTTC
12,TRBJ1-2,TRBV6-2/TRBV6-3,NA,NA,CASSSPGRGYTF,TGTGCCAGCAGTTCGCCCGGGAGGGGCTACACCTTC
14,TRBJ1-5,TRBV20-1,NA,NA,CSARPGGDNQPQHF,TGCAGTGCTAGACCAGGCGGCGACAATCAGCCCCAGCATTTT
15,TRBJ2-1,TRBV20-1,NA,NA,CSARRTAGYDNEQFF,TGCAGTGCTAGACGAACAGCCGGTTACGACAATGAGCAGTTCTTC
15,TRBJ1-4,TRBV5-1,NA,NA,CASSPVKATNEKLFF,TGCGCCAGCAGCCCCGTCAAAGCAACTAATGAAAAACTGTTTTTT
9,TRBJ2-2,TRBV29-1,NA,NA,CSDPGELFF,TGCAGCGACCCCGGGGAGCTGTTTTTT